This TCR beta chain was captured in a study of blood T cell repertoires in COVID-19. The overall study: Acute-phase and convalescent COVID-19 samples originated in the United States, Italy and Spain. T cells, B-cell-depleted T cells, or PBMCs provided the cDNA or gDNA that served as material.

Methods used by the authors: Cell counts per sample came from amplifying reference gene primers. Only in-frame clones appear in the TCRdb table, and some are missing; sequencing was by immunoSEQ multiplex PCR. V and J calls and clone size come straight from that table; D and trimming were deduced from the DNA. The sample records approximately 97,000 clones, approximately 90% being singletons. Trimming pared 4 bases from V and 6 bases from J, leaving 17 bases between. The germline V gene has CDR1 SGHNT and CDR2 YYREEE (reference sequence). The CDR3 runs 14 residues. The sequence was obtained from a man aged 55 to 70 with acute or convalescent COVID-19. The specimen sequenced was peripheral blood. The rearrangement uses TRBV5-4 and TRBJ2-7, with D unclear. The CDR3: CASSPNWSPGEQYF. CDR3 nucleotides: TGTGCCAGCAGCCCGAACTGGTCACCGGGCGAGCAGTACTTC.